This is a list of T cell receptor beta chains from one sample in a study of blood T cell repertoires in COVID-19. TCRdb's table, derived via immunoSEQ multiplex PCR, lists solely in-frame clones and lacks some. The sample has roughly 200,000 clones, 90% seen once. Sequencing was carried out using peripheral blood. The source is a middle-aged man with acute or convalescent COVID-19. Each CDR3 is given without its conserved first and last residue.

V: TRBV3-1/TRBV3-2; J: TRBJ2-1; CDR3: ASSRGPSWNYNEQF
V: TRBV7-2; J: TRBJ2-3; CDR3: ASNTRATDTQY
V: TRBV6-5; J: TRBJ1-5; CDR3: ASSTDYQPQH
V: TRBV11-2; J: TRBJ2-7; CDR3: ASSLGVGQPYEQY
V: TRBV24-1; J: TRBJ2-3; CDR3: ATSLAGGTDTQY
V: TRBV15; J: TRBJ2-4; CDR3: ATSHTSGRGNIQY
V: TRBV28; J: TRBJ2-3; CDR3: ASSPYSGTDTQY
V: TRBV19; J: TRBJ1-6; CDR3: ASSTYGTGASPLH
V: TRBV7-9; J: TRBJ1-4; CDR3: ASSLGRGRNEKLF
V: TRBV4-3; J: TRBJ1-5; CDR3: ASSQDPQGSGSNQPQH
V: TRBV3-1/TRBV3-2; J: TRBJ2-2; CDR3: ASSHQSGTGELF
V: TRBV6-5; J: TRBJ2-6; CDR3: ASRGLSGANVLT
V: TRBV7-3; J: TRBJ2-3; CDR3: ASSYTSGGTDTQY
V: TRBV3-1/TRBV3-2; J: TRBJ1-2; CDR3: ASSQRRSGSTGYT
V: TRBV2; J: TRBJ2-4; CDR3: ASSDPGEGDIQY
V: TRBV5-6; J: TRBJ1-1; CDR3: ASSWGTGTEAF
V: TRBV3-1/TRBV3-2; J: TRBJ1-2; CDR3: ASSPTQQVINYGYT
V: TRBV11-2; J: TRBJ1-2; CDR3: ASSPRQGSNYGYT
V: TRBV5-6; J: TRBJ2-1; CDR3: ASSLAGAGAPF
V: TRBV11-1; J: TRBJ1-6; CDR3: ASSFSLQGGNSPLH
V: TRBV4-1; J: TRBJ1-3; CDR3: ASSPTGFGGNTIY
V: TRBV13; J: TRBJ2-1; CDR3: ASSLGAGGSTYNEQF
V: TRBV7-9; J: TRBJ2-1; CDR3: ASSLGGFTAYNEQF
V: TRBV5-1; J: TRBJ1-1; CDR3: ASSLGHSLNTEAF
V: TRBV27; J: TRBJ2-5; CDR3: ASSLGLAEQETQY
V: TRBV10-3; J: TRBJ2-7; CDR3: AISESTGGYSYEQY
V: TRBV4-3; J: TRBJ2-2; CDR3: ASSQDLGQNTGELF
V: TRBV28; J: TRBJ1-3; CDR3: ASSPGGNSGNTIY
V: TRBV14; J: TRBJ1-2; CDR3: ASSSRDTGDDYGYT
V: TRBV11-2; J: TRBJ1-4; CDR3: ASSLRAAGNEKLF
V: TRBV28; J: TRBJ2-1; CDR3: AEGDNYNEQF
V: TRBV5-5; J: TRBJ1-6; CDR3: ASSLATGGENSPLH
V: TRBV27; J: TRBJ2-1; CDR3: ASSPGTSGANEQF
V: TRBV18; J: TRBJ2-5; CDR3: ASSPQQGAGETQY
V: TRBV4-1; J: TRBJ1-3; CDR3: ASSPVNTIY
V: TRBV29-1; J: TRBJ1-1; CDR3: SVFDREWEGGTEAF
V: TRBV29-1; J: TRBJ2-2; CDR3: SVEAPGGQTNTGELF
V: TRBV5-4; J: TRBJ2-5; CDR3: ASSFPSGKETQY
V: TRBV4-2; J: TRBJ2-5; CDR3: ASSLTSGGETQY
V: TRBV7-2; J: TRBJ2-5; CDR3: ASSPRQGWAQETQY
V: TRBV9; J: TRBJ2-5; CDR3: ASSTPTTGFQETQY
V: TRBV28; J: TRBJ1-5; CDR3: ASEYVHDSNQPQH
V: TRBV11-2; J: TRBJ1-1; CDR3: ASSFAAEAF
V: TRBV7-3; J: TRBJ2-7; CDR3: ASSPGRTSGRIHEQY
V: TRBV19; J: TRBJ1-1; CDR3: ASSIGTGLNTEAF
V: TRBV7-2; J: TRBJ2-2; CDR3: ASSLSGARNTGELF
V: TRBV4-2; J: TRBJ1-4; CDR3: ASSREGGSQNEKLF
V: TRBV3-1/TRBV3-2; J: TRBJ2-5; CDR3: ASSQDMVGGGTQY
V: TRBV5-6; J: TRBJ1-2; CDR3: ASSKSGGHSYT
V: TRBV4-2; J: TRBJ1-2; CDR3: ASSQDRAGGYGYT
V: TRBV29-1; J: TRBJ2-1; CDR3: SVERLAGERTYNEQF
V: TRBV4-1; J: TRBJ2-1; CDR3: ASSQGTLAGGPNEQF
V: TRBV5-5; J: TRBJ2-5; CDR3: ASSFGEGRQETQY